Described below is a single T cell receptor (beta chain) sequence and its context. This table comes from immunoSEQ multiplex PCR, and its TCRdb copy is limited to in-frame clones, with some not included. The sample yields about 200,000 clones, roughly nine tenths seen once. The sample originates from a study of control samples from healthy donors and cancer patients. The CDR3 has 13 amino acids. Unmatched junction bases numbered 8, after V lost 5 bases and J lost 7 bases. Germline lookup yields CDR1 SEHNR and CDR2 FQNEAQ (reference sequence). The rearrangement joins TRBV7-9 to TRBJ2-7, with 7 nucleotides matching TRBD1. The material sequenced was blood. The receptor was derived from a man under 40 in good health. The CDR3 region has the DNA TGTGCCAGCAGCACCGAGGGGGCTGGGGAGCAGTACTTC. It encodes CASSTEGAGEQYF.